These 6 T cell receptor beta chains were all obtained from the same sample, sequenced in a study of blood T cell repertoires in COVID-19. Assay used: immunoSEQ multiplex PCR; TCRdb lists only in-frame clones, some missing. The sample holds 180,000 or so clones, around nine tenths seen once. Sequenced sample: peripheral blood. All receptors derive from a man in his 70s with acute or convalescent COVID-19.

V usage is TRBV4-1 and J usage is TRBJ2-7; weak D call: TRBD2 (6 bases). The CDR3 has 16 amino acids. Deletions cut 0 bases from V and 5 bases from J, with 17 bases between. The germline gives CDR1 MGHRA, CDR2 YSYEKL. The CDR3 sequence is CASSQEVGEEFHEQYF. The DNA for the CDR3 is TGCGCCAGCAGCCAAGAAGTTGGGGAGGAGTTCCACGAGCAGTACTTC.

The CDR3 bases are TGTGCCAGCAGCTCGGGGACAGGGGATCGCTACGAGCAGTACTTC. Translating gives CASSSGTGDRYEQYF. This rearrangement joins TRBV5-4 to TRBJ2-7, with 10 bases lining up with TRBD1. The ends lost 3 bases at V and 3 bases at J; junction bases unmatched: 6. The CDR3 sequence is 15 residues long. Looked up from germline, CDR1 is SGHNT and CDR2 is YYREEE (reference sequence). Looking up the rest from reference TRBV5-4 and TRBJ2-7 gives the full variable domain: ETGVTQSPTHLIKTRGQQVTLRCSSQSGHNTVSWYQQALGQGPQFIFQYYREEENGRGNFPPRFSGLQFPNYSSELNVNALELDDSALYLCASSSGTGDRYEQYFGPGTRLTVT.

The CDR3 spells CASTSIGIRDTQYF. The CDR3 DNA follows: TGTGCCAGCACTTCCATCGGGATCAGAGATACGCAGTATTTT. The V and J genes are TRBV27 and TRBJ2-3; perhaps TRBD2 as D (5 bases). The length of the CDR3 is 14 residues. Germline CDR1 reads MNHEY; CDR2 reads SMNVEV (reference sequence). V was shortened by 7 bases and J by 5 bases, with 16 bases between the two germline ends.

The CDR3 here is CATQEREFADTQYF. The CDR3 coding sequence is TGTGCCACCCAGGAGCGGGAGTTCGCAGATACGCAGTATTTT. The chain carries TRBV7-9 and TRBJ2-3; 8 bases fit TRBD2. J gave up 4 bases and V 10 bases, and 10 bases lay outside the gene matches. The germline gives CDR1 SEHNR, CDR2 FQNEAQ (reference sequence). The CDR3 is made up of 14 amino acids.

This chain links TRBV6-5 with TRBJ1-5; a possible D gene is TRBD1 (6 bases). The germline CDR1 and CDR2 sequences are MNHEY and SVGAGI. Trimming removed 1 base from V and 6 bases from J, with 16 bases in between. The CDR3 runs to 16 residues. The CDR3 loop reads CASSYYRGAGSQPQHF. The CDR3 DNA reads TGTGCCAGCAGTTACTACCGGGGGGCGGGGAGTCAGCCCCAGCATTTT.

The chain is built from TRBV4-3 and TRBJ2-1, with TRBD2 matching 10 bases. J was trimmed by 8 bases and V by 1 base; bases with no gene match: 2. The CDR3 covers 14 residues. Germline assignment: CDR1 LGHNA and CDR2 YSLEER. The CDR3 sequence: CASSQVAGGYEQFF. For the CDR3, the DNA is TGCGCCAGCAGCCAAGTAGCGGGGGGATATGAGCAGTTCTTC.